This T cell receptor (beta chain) was documented in a study of breast tumors, draining lymph nodes, adjacent tissues. Study-level findings and limits: Tumors had less TCR diversity than lymph nodes, more than nontumor tissue. The data were judged consistent with most tumor T cells coming from lymph node and expanding in tumor. The lymph node origin of tumor T cells was framed as consistent with a hypothesis, not demonstrated. Tumor and nontumor repertoires were significantly more similar in luminal-like than in basal-like breast cancer.

This clonotype was recorded at least ten times. Its specificity is unknown. Axillary draining lymph nodes of breast cancer patients supplied the node samples. TCRdb reprocessed the multiplex PCR reads with MiXCR, giving one entry per CDR3 protein. The sample carries approximately 88,000 distinct CDR3 sequences, around 28% recorded once. The CDR3 totals 13 residues. V lost 7 bases and J 4 bases, leaving 13 bases between the germline ends. Germline V gene lookup returns CDR1 MDHEN and CDR2 SYDVKM. Sequencing input: axillary lymph node tissue. The sequence was obtained from a female donor with breast cancer. Some clones in this sample may be carry-over from other donors' samples. The chain links TRBV28 to TRBJ1-2; no clear D. The CDR3 here is CASIEDRAYGYTF. CDR3 DNA: TGTGCCAGCATAGAGGACCGGGCCTATGGCTACACCTTC.